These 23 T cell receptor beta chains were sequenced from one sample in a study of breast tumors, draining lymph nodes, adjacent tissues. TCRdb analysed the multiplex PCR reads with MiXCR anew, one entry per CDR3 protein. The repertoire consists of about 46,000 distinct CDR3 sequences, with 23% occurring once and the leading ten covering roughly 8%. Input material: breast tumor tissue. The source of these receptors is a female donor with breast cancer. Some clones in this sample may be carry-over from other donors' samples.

CDR3 sequence reads: CASSAHGAGANVLTF. In DNA, the CDR3 is TGTGCCAGCAGCGCCCACGGGGCTGGGGCCAACGTCCTGACTTTC. This chain links TRBV9 with TRBJ2-6; maybe TRBD2 (5 bases). The V and J ends lost 3 bases and 2 bases respectively, with 9 bases between them. Germline CDR1 is SGDLS and CDR2 is YYNGEE. The CDR3 sequence is 15 residues long.

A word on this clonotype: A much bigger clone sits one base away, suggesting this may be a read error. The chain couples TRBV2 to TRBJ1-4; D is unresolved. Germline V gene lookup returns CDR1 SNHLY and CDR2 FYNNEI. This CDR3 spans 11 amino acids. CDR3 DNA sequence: TGTGCCGCTACAACTAATGAAAAACTGGTTTTT. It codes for CAATTNEKLVF.

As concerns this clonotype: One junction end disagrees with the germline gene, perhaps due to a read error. CDR3 coding DNA: TGTGCCAGCAGTTCCCAGGGACGCGATTCACCCCCCCACTTT. Protein: CASSSQGRDSPPHF. The chain combines TRBV7-9 with TRBJ1-6; D might be TRBD1 (5 bases). Germline CDR1 SEHNR, CDR2 FQNEAQ (reference sequence). There are 14 residues in the CDR3.

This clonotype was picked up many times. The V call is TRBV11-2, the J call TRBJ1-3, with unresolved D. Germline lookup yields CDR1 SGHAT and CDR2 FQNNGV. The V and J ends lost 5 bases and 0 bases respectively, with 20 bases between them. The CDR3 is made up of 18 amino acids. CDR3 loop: CASSPLRLKGSSGNTIYF. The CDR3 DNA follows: TGTGCCAGCAGCCCCCTACGTCTGAAGGGAAGCTCTGGAAACACCATATATTTT.

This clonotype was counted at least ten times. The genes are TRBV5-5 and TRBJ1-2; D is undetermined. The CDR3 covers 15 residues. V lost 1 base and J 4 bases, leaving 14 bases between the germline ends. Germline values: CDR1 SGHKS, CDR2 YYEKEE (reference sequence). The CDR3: CASSLYYSWSYGYTF. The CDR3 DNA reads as TGTGCCAGCAGCTTGTACTACAGTTGGTCCTATGGCTACACCTTC.

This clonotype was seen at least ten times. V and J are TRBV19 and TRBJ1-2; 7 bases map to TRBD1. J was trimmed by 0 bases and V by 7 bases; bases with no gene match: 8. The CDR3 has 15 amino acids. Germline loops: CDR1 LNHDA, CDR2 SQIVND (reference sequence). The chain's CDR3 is CASKVGTEANYGYTF. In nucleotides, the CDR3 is TGTGCCAGTAAAGTCGGGACAGAAGCTAACTATGGCTACACCTTC.

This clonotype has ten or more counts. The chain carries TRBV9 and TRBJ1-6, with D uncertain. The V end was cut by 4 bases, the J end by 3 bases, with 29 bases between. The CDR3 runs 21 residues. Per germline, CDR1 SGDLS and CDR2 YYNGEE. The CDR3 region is CASSLSRRIISQTDYNSPLHF. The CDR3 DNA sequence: TGTGCCAGCAGCTTAAGCAGGAGAATAATTTCCCAAACCGACTATAATTCACCCCTCCACTTT.

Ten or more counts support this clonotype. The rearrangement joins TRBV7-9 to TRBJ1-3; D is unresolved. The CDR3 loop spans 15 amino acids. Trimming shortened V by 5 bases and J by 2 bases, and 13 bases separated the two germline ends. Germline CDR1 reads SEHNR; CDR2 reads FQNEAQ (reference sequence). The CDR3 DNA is TGTGCCAGCAGCGATCCCGGACGGACTGGAAACACCATATATTTT. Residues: CASSDPGRTGNTIYF.

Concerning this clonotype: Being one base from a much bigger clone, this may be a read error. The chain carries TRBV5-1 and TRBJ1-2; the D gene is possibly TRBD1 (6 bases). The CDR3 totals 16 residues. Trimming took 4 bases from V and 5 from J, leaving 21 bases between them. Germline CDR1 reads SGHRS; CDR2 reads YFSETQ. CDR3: CASSTTYRVPGYGYTF. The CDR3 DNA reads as TGCGCCAGCAGCACTACTTACAGGGTTCCGGGGTATGGCTACACCTTC.

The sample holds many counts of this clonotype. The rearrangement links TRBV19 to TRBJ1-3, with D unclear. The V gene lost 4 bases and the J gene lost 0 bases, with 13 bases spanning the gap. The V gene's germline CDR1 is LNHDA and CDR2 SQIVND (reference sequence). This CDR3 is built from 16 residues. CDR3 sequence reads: CASSRKTQSSGNTIYF. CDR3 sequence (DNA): TGTGCCAGTAGTAGAAAGACGCAAAGCTCTGGAAACACCATATATTTT. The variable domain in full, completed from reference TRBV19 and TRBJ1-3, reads DGGITQSPKYLFRKEGQNVTLSCEQNLNHDAMYWYRQDPGQGLRLIYYSQIVNDFQKGDIAEGYSVSREKKESFPLTVTSAQKNPTAFYLCASSRKTQSSGNTIYFGEGSWLTVV.

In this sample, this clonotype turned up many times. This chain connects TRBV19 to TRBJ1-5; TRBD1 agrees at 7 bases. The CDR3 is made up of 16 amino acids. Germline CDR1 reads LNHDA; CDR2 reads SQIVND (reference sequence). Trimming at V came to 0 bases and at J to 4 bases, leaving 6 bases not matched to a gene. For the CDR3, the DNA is TGTGCCAGTAGTATAGATACAGGGGTCCTGAATCAGCCCCAGCATTTT. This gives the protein CASSIDTGVLNQPQHF.

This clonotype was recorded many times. The CDR3 sequence: CASSAGPGARAHEQYF. CDR3 sequence (DNA): TGTGCCAGCAGCGCAGGCCCCGGGGCCAGGGCCCACGAGCAGTACTTC. This chain joins TRBV7-9 and TRBJ2-7; tentatively, D is TRBD1 or TRBD2 (5 bases each). Per germline, CDR1 SEHNR and CDR2 FQNEAQ (reference sequence). This CDR3 is built from 16 residues. Trimming removed 5 bases from V and 5 bases from J, with 22 bases in between.

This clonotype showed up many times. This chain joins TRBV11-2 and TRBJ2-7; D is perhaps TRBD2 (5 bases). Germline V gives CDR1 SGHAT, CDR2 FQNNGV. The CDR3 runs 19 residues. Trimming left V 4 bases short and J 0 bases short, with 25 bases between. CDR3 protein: CASSSPPGVSVGISYEQYF. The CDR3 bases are TGTGCCAGCAGCTCGCCCCCTGGGGTTAGCGTGGGCATCTCCTACGAGCAGTACTTC.

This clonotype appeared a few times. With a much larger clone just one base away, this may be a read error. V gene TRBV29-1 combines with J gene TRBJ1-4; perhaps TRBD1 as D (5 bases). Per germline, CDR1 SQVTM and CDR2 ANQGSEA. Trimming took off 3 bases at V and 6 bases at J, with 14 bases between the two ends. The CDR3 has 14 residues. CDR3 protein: CSVDTGRGYEKLFF. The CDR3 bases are TGCAGCGTTGACACCGGACGGGGCTATGAAAAACTGTTTTTT.

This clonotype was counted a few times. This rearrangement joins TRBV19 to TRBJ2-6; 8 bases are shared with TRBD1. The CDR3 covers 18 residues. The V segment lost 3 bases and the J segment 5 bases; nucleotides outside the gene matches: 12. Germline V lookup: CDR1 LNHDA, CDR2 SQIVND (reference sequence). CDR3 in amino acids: CASSISGGWGSRANVLTF. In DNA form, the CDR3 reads TGTGCCAGTAGTATTTCAGGGGGCTGGGGAAGTAGGGCCAACGTCCTGACTTTC.

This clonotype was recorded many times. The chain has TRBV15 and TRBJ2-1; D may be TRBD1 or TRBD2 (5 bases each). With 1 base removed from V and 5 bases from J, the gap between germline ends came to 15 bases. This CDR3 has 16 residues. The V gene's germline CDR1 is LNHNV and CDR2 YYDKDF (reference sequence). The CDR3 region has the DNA TGTGCCACCAGCAGAGGGTTGGGGGTTTCGGACAATGAGCAGTTCTTC. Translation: CATSRGLGVSDNEQFF.

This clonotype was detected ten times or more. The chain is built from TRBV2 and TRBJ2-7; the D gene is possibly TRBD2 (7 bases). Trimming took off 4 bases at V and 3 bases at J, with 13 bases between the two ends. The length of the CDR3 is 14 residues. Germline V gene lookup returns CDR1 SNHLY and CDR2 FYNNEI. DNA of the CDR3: TGTGCCAGCAGTGGAGGGGGGGGGAGCTACGAGCAGTACTTC. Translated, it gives CASSGGGGSYEQYF.

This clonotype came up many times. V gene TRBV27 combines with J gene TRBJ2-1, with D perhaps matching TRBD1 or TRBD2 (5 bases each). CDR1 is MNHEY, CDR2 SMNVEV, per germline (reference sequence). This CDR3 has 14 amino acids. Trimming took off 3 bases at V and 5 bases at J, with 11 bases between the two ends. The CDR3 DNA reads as TGTGCCAGCAGTTTCGGGACGACTAACAATGAGCAGTTCTTC. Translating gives CASSFGTTNNEQFF.

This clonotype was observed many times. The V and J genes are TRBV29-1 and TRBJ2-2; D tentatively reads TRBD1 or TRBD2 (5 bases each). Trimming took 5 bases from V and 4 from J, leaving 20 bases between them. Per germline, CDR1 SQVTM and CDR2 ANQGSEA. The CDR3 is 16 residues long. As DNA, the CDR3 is TGCAGCGTTCGTTGGGGGTGGGAAGGAACCACCGGGGAGCTGTTTTTT. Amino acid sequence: CSVRWGWEGTTGELFF.

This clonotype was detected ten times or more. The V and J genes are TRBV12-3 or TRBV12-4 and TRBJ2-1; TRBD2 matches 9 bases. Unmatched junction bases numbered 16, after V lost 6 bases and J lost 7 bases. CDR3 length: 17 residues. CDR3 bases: TGTGCCAGCAGGGATCCTTTTGGAGCGGGGGGTGTAAATGAGCAGTTCTTC. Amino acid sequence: CASRDPFGAGGVNEQFF.

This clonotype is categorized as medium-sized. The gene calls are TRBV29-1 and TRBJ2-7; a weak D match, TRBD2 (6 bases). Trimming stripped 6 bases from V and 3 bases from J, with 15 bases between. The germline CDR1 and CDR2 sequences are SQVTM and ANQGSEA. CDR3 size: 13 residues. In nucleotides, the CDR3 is TGCAGCGTGGAGGAGGGTAGCGGCTACGAGCAGTACTTC. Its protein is CSVEEGSGYEQYF.

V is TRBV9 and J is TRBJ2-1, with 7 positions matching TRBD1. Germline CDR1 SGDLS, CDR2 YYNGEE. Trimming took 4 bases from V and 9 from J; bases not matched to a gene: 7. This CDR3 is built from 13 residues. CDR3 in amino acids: CASSLRRDSEQFF. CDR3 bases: TGTGCCAGCAGCCTACGACGGGACAGTGAGCAGTTCTTC.

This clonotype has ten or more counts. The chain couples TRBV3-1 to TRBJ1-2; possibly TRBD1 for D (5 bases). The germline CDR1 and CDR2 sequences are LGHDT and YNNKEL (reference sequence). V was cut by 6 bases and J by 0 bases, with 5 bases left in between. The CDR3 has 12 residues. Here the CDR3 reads CASRDTNYGYTF. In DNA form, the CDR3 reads TGTGCCAGCAGGGACACTAACTATGGCTACACCTTC. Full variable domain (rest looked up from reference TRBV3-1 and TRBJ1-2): DTAVSQTPKYLVTQMGNDKSIKCEQNLGHDTMYWYKQDSKKFLKIMFSYNNKELIINETVPNRFSPKSPDKAHLNLHINSLELGDSAVYFCASRDTNYGYTFGSGTRLTVV.